This T cell receptor (beta chain) was identified during a study of T cells in Graves' hyperthyroidism and ophthalmopathy. Turning to the study itself: Peripheral blood samples were taken at initial diagnosis, prior to any treatment. Points from the study as a whole: Researchers report that a 13 V-J model separated ophthalmopathy from stable hyperthyroidism. Within blood appeared most thyroid clonotypes that had expanded above 0.001.

RNA transcripts gave rise to amplified TCR beta CDR3 regions. An initial round of RT-PCR targeting the TCR CDR3 relied on the HTBI primer set. TCRdb passed the multiplex PCR reads through MiXCR, listing each CDR3 protein once. This sample yields under 300,000 distinct CDR3 sequences, of which 22% are seen a single time; around 62% belongs to the top ten. Germline CDR1 and CDR2: SNHLY and FYNNEI. The CDR3 consists of 17 residues. V lost 10 bases, J lost 3 bases, and 12 bases stayed unmatched. Those patients with uncontrolled infection, other autoimmune disease, pregnancy or lactation were excluded. This clonotype was found many times. As yet, its antigen is unknown.

This chain joins TRBV2 and TRBJ2-2; TRBD1 agrees at 12 bases. Sequencing input: blood. The receptor comes from a man younger than 40 with Graves' ophthalmopathy. Here the CDR3 DNA reads TGTGCCACTCCAGCTGGGACAGGGGGCGAGTACACCGGGGAGCTGTTTTTT. Translated, it gives CATPAGTGGEYTGELFF. Full variable domain (remainder filled in from reference TRBV2 and TRBJ2-2): EPEVTQTPSHQVTQMGQEVILRCVPISNHLYFYWYRQILGQKVEFLVSFYNNEISEKSEIFDDQFSVERPDGSNFTLKIRSTKLEDSAMYFCATPAGTGGEYTGELFFGEGSRLTVL.